This T cell receptor (beta chain) originates from a study of regulatory T cells in long-lasting Graves disease. Across the whole study: Those Graves' patients who were newly diagnosed had been on antithyroid drugs under 3 months. Points from the study as a whole: Only a small sample size was used, which may have cut accuracy. Newly diagnosed disease favored TRBV20-1 and TRBJ2-1 over persistent disease.

Time point meaning: newly diagnosed GD, antithyroid drugs for less than 3 months. PBMC-extracted RNA yielded the TCR library. Those enrolled as patients came out of an endocrinology department in Xi'an, China. Investigators prepared the TCR beta libraries by applying iRepertoire HTBI primers and Arm-PCR of CDR3 regions. TCRdb ran MiXCR on the multiplex PCR reads and lists one entry per CDR3 protein. The sample holds about 240,000 distinct CDR3 sequences; about 19% are singletons and the top ten take around 14%. Concerning this clonotype itself: Its antigen is still unknown.

V shed 4 bases and J shed 9 bases, with 8 bases lying between them. Germline loops: CDR1 SGHDT, CDR2 YYEEEE. The CDR3 covers 11 residues. The source was peripheral blood mononuclear cells (PBMCs), collected at new diagnosis, from a patient treated with antithyroid drugs. The chain joins TRBV5-6 to TRBJ2-1; D gene ambiguous. The receptor was isolated from a female donor with Graves disease. The CDR3: CASSTGSEQFF. CDR3 sequence (DNA): TGTGCCAGCAGCACTGGATCTGAGCAGTTCTTC.